Listed here are 18 T cell receptor beta chains from one sample, sequenced in a study of blood T cell repertoires in COVID-19. TCRdb keeps only in-frame clones here, not all; method: immunoSEQ multiplex PCR. The sample gives more than 30,000 clones, approximately 86% of which show up once; over 20% is in the top ten. The sequenced sample was peripheral blood. Source of these receptors: an elderly woman with active or convalescent COVID-19.

J is TRBJ2-2 and V is TRBV25-1; 8 bases map to TRBD1. V shed 4 bases and J 4 bases; nucleotides not matched to a gene: 2. Germline CDR1 is MGHDK and CDR2 is SYGVNS. There are 14 residues in the CDR3. DNA of the CDR3: TGTGCCAGCAGTGCGACAGGGGTCACCGGGGAGCTGTTTTTT. Its translation is CASSATGVTGELFF.

This chain connects TRBV9 to TRBJ1-1; D might be TRBD1 (5 bases). CDR1 and CDR2 (germline): SGDLS, YYNGEE. The CDR3 is 14 residues long. The ends were cut back, 6 bases at V and 4 bases at J, with 16 bases in the middle. CDR3 bases: TGTGCCAGCACCGACCCGGGGGGTGTCACTGAAGCTTTCTTT. This sequence encodes CASTDPGGVTEAFF. The full variable domain, its missing parts supplied by reference TRBV9 and TRBJ1-1, is DSGVTQTPKHLITATGQRVTLRCSPRSGDLSVYWYQQSLDQGLQFLIQYYNGEERAKGNILERFSAQQFPDLHSELNLSSLELGDSALYFCASTDPGGVTEAFFGQGTRLTVV.

The chain carries TRBV19 and TRBJ1-5; D uncertain. Germline loops: CDR1 LNHDA, CDR2 SQIVND (reference sequence). CDR3 size: 15 residues. Trimming left V 3 bases short and J 0 bases short, with 9 bases between. The CDR3 region has the DNA TGTGCCAGTAGTATGAAGCTTAATAGCAATCAGCCCCAGCATTTT. Translation: CASSMKLNSNQPQHF.

The V gene is TRBV6-2 or TRBV6-3, the J gene TRBJ2-7; possibly TRBD2 for D (5 bases). There are 16 residues in the CDR3. Germline V lookup: CDR1 MNHEY, CDR2 SVGEGT. The germline V and J ends were trimmed by 0 bases and 2 bases, with 14 bases remaining between them. CDR3 nucleotides: TGTGCCAGCAGTTACTCGGCGGGCGACGGTACCTACGAGCAGTACTTC. It specifies CASSYSAGDGTYEQYF.

The rearrangement links TRBV28 to TRBJ2-2; possible D gene TRBD2, 6 bases. Trimming stripped 3 bases from V and 4 bases from J, with 15 bases between. Germline V CDR1 and CDR2: MDHEN, SYDVKM. The CDR3 loop spans 16 amino acids. CDR3 amino acids: CASSLDWRAPTGELFF. The CDR3 region has the DNA TGTGCCAGCAGTTTGGACTGGAGGGCGCCCACCGGGGAGCTGTTTTTT. Looking up the rest from reference TRBV28 and TRBJ2-2 gives the full variable domain: DVKVTQSSRYLVKRTGEKVFLECVQDMDHENMFWYRQDPGLGLRLIYFSYDVKMKEKGDIPEGYSVSREKKERFSLILESASTNQTSMYLCASSLDWRAPTGELFFGEGSRLTVL.

The chain has TRBV5-1 and TRBJ2-2; no definite D call. The V gene's germline CDR1 is SGHRS and CDR2 YFSETQ. The V and J ends lost 4 bases and 6 bases respectively, with 10 bases between them. The CDR3 runs 13 residues. The CDR3: CASSPLVPGELFF. CDR3 bases: TGCGCCAGCAGCCCCCTAGTCCCCGGGGAGCTGTTTTTT.

This chain connects TRBV19 to TRBJ1-4; 9 bases are a match to TRBD1. Trimming removed 2 bases from V and 4 bases from J; junction bases left unmatched: 8. Germline values: CDR1 LNHDA, CDR2 SQIVND (reference sequence). The CDR3 sequence is 17 residues long. The chain's CDR3 is CASSITTGGTINEKLFF. The CDR3 DNA sequence: TGTGCCAGTAGTATAACGACAGGGGGTACGATTAATGAAAAACTGTTTTTT.

The J gene is TRBJ1-4, the V gene TRBV7-9; a weak D match, TRBD1 (6 bases). V gave up 5 bases and J gave up 4 bases, with 14 bases separating them. Looked up from germline, CDR1 is SEHNR and CDR2 is FQNEAQ (reference sequence). The CDR3 contains 15 residues. CDR3 nucleotide sequence: TGTGCCAGCAGCGCGTCAGGGGCCAATAATGAAAAACTGTTTTTT. This translates into CASSASGANNEKLFF.

This clone was seen more than once but under ten times. This chain uses TRBV5-4 with TRBJ2-5; 10 nucleotides match TRBD2. Trimming removed 4 bases from V and 2 bases from J; junction bases left unmatched: 8. This CDR3 is built from 16 residues. CDR1 and CDR2 (germline): SGHNT, YYREEE (reference sequence). The CDR3 region is CASSNWSGGGQETQYF. In nucleotides, the CDR3 is TGTGCCAGCAGCAACTGGAGCGGGGGGGGGCAAGAGACCCAGTACTTC.

The gene calls are TRBV5-1 and TRBJ2-7; 9 bases match TRBD1. Per the germline V gene, CDR1 is SGHRS and CDR2 is YFSETQ. The CDR3 spans 15 residues. After removal of 7 bases from V and 3 bases from J, the junction contained 11 bases not matched to a gene. The CDR3 bases are TGCGCCAGCTTTCCCGGGACAGGGACCTTCTACGAGCAGTACTTC. Its translation: CASFPGTGTFYEQYF.

The chain employs TRBV19 and TRBJ1-1, with 11 bases lining up with TRBD1. Losses at the gene ends were 4 bases for V and 4 bases for J; bases not matched to a gene: 2. The CDR3 length is 14 residues. Germline values: CDR1 LNHDA, CDR2 SQIVND (reference sequence). CDR3 in DNA: TGTGCCAGTAGTAGGGACAGGGGGGGCACTGAAGCTTTCTTT. Translation: CASSRDRGGTEAFF.

The chain employs TRBV24-1 and TRBJ2-3; TRBD2 is a possible D gene (5 bases). V shed 0 bases and J shed 3 bases, with 24 bases lying between them. The CDR3 is made up of 20 amino acids. Germline V CDR1 and CDR2: KGHDR, SFDVKD. CDR3 sequence: CATSDLLWRFPEPTTDTQYF. For the CDR3, the DNA is TGTGCCACCAGTGATTTGCTTTGGAGGTTTCCCGAACCAACTACAGATACGCAGTATTTT.

The CDR3 DNA follows: TGTGCCAGCAGCCCGGGACAGGGAGACAATGAGCAGTTCTTC. As protein: CASSPGQGDNEQFF. The chain has TRBV7-9 and TRBJ2-1, with 9 bases that match TRBD1. CDR1 is SEHNR and CDR2 is FQNEAQ in the germline V gene (reference sequence). V gave up 5 bases and J gave up 5 bases; unmatched junction bases: 4. This CDR3 has 14 amino acids.

The genes are TRBV6-1 and TRBJ1-5; TRBD1 agrees at 12 bases. The germline gives CDR1 MNHNS, CDR2 SASEGT. This CDR3 is 19 amino acids long. V dropped 1 base and J dropped 1; count of bases not matched to a gene: 8. Written as DNA, the CDR3 is TGTGCCAGCAGTGAAGAGGGGGGACAGGGGGCACTGAGCAATCAGCCCCAGCATTTT. Translating gives CASSEEGGQGALSNQPQHF.

This chain joins TRBV24-1 and TRBJ2-7; maybe TRBD2 (6 bases). Germline V lookup: CDR1 KGHDR, CDR2 SFDVKD. Trimming left V 10 bases short and J 5 bases short, with 14 bases between. The CDR3 runs to 12 residues. Written as DNA, the CDR3 is TGTGCCACTGGGGGGATTGGGAACGAGCAGTACTTC. Encoded protein: CATGGIGNEQYF.

The gene calls are TRBV10-3 and TRBJ2-7; D perhaps matches TRBD1 (5 bases). Germline assignment: CDR1 ENHRY and CDR2 SYGVKD. V gave up 2 bases and J gave up 5 bases, with 13 bases separating them. The CDR3 has 14 residues. CDR3 DNA: TGTGCCATCAGTGAGCAGGGTGCTGGGCACGAGCAGTACTTC. Translation gives CAISEQGAGHEQYF.

This rearrangement joins TRBV28 to TRBJ2-5, with 9 bases lining up with TRBD1. This CDR3 is built from 15 residues. Germline V gene data show CDR1 as MDHEN and CDR2 as SYDVKM. Germline trimming cut 3 bases from V and 2 bases from J; bases unmatched to any gene: 4. The CDR3 coding sequence is TGTGCCAGCAGTTTCTACAGGGGGCTTCAAGAGACCCAGTACTTC. Translated, it gives CASSFYRGLQETQYF.

This chain uses TRBV11-2 with TRBJ2-2; TRBD2 matches at 16 bases. The CDR3 covers 18 residues. V lost 4 bases and J lost 9; bases outside the gene matches: 11. Germline loops: CDR1 SGHAT, CDR2 FQNNGV. As DNA, the CDR3 is TGTGCCAGCAGCTCAGCCCCGGGACTAGCGGGGGGGCCAAGGGAGCTGTTTTTT. Protein: CASSSAPGLAGGPRELFF.